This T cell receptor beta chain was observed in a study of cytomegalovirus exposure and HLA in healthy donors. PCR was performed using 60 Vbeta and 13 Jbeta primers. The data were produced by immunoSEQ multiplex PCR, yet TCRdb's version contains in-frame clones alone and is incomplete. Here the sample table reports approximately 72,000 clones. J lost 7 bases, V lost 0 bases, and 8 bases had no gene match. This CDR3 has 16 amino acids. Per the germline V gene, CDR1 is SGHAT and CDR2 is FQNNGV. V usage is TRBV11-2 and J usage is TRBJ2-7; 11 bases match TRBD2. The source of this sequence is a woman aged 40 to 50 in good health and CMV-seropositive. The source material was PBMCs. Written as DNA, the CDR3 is TGTGCCAGCAGCTTAGATAATCTAGCGGGAGGTGAGGAGCAGTACTTC. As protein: CASSLDNLAGGEEQYF.